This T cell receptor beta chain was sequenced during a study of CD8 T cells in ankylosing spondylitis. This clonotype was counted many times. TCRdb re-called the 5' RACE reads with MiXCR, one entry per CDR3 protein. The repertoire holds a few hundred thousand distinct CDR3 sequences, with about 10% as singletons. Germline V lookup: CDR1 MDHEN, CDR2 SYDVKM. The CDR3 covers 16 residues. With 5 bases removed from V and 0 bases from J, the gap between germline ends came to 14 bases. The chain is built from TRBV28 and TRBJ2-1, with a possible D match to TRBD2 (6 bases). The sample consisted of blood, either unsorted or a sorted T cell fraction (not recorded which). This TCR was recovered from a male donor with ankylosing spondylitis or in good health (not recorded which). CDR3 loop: CASSTHRGFSYNEQFF. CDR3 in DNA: TGTGCCAGCAGTACGCATCGGGGGTTCTCCTACAATGAGCAGTTCTTC.